The clone carrying this TCR beta chain was counted a single time. Its antigen is as yet unknown. The data stem from a study of regulatory dendritic cells for organ transplantation. The study, taken as a whole, reports: Between individuals, the alloreactive memory CD8+ T cell pool differed considerably. Naive CD4+ and CD8+ repertoires were highly diverse; memory CD8+ was most oligoclonal.

TCRdb keeps only in-frame clones here, not all; method: immunoSEQ multiplex PCR. The table has 30,000 or so clones, about four fifths seen once; the top ten hold 0.1%. The J segment lost 0 bases and the V segment lost 6 bases, leaving 3 bases of the junction unmatched. Germline V gene data show CDR1 as MNHNY and CDR2 as SVGAGI (reference sequence). This CDR3 region has 16 residues. The specimen sequenced was naive CD4+ T cells from blood. Subset in this sample: CD45RA+ naive T cells. The sequence was collected from a human donor in good health. This chain uses TRBV6-6 with TRBJ2-3; 13 bases are a match to TRBD2. The CDR3 spells CASRTSGGTSTDTQYF. The CDR3 DNA reads TGTGCCAGCAGGACTAGCGGGGGGACTAGCACAGATACGCAGTATTTT.